These 9 T cell receptor beta chains originate from one sample sequenced in a study of cytomegalovirus exposure and HLA in healthy donors. Amplification used 60 Vbeta primers and 13 Jbeta primers. Sequenced by immunoSEQ multiplex PCR; TCRdb stores in-frame clones only, minus some. The sample has roughly 110,000 clones; around 80% are singletons. Sequencing input: PBMCs. The receptors stem from a female donor in good health and CMV-seronegative.

The chain uses TRBV6-1 and TRBJ1-6; D remains ambiguous. The germline CDR1 and CDR2 sequences are MNHNS and SASEGT. V lost 2 bases to trimming and J lost 8 bases, with 13 bases between them. This CDR3 has 15 amino acids. The chain's CDR3 is CASSELAERDSPLHF. In nucleotides, the CDR3 is TGTGCCAGCAGTGAACTGGCAGAGAGGGATTCACCCCTCCACTTT.

J is TRBJ1-1 and V is TRBV7-2; the D gene is possibly TRBD1 (6 bases). From germline, CDR1 is SGHTA and CDR2 FQGNSA. V dropped 2 bases and J dropped 9 bases, with 16 bases sitting between them. The CDR3 spans 14 residues. The CDR3 sequence is CASSLSSGTPKAFF. The CDR3 nucleotides are TGTGCCAGCAGCTTAAGCTCCGGGACACCGAAAGCTTTCTTT.

The V gene is TRBV18, the J gene TRBJ1-1, with TRBD1 matching 10 bases. This CDR3 is 19 amino acids long. The V gene end was trimmed by 1 base and the J gene end by 4 bases; junction bases not matched to a gene: 15. CDR1 is KGHSH, CDR2 LQKENI, per germline. Written as DNA, the CDR3 is TGTGCCAGCTCACCACTAGATTTGACAGGGGGCCGGGGAGGCACTGAAGCTTTCTTT. Translation gives CASSPLDLTGGRGGTEAFF.

This clone came up once. This chain links TRBV7-9 with TRBJ2-7; TRBD2 agrees at 8 bases. CDR1 and CDR2 from the germline V gene are SEHNR and FQNEAQ (reference sequence). The length of the CDR3 is 12 residues. J gave up 6 bases and V 5 bases, and 3 bases lay outside the gene matches. This chain's CDR3 is CASSAGLAEQYF. The CDR3 coding sequence is TGTGCCAGCAGCGCCGGACTAGCCGAGCAGTACTTC.

V usage is TRBV27 and J usage is TRBJ2-4; 8 bases align to TRBD1. From germline, CDR1 is MNHEY and CDR2 SMNVEV (reference sequence). V was pared by 7 bases and J by 0 bases, with 11 bases of the junction left unmatched. The CDR3 covers 17 residues. The CDR3 sequence: CASKPHDRGLAKNIQYF. In DNA, the CDR3 is TGTGCCAGCAAACCGCACGACAGGGGACTAGCCAAAAACATTCAGTACTTC.

The V call is TRBV18, the J call TRBJ2-2; TRBD1 matches 8 bases. The germline V gene encodes CDR1 KGHSH and CDR2 LQKENI. The junction had 9 bases not matched to a gene; V was cut back by 3 bases and J by 9 bases. The CDR3 loop spans 15 amino acids. The CDR3 spells CASSPPGQEKRELFF. CDR3 DNA sequence: TGTGCCAGCTCACCGCCGGGACAGGAAAAGAGGGAGCTGTTTTTT.

The CDR3 DNA follows: TGTGCCAGCAGGGACACAGAGAACACTGAAGCTTTCTTT. Translated, it gives CASRDTENTEAFF. V usage is TRBV6-5 and J usage is TRBJ1-1; possible D gene TRBD1, 5 bases. Germline CDR1 MNHEY, CDR2 SVGAGI. Trimming pared 6 bases from V and 1 base from J, leaving 9 bases between. The CDR3 covers 13 residues.

V usage is TRBV10-3 and J usage is TRBJ1-1; the D gene is possibly TRBD1 (6 bases). The CDR3 is 14 residues long. Germline V gene sequence: CDR1 ENHRY, CDR2 SYGVKD. V was shortened by 8 bases and J by 1 base, with 14 bases between the two germline ends. The CDR3 protein is CAIGQGMGNTEAFF. DNA of the CDR3: TGTGCCATCGGGCAGGGGATGGGGAACACTGAAGCTTTCTTT.

The rearrangement links TRBV10-3 to TRBJ2-3; 11 nucleotides agree with TRBD2. Germline assignment: CDR1 ENHRY and CDR2 SYGVKD. The CDR3 is 16 residues long. The ends lost 3 bases at V and 6 bases at J; junction bases unmatched: 8. The CDR3 nucleotides are TGTGCCATCAGTGATATTCTGAGACTAGCGGGGGATACGCAGTATTTT. Translated, it gives CAISDILRLAGDTQYF.